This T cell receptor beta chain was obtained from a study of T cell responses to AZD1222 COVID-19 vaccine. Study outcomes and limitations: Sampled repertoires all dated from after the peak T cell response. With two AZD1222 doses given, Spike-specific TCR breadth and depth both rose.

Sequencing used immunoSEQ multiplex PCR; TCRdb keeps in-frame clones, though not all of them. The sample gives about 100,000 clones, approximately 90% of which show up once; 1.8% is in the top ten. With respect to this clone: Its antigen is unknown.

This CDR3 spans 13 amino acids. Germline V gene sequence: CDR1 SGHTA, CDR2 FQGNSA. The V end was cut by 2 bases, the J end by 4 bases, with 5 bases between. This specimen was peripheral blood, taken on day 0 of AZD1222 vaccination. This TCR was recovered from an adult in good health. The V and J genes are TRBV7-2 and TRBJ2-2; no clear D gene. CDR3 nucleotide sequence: TGTGCCAGCAGCTTACTGAGCACCGGGGAGCTGTTTTTT. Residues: CASSLLSTGELFF.